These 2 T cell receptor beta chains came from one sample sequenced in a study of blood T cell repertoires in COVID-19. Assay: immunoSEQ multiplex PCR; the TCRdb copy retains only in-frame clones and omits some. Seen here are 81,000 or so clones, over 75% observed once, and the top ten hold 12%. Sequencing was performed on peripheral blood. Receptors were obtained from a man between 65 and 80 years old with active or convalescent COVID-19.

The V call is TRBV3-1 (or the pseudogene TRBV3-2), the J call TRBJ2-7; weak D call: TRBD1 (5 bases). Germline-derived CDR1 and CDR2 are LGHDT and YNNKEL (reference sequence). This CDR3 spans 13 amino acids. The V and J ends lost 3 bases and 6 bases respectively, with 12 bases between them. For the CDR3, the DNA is TGTGCCAGCAGCCACACGAAGGGGTCCGAGCAGTACTTC. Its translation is CASSHTKGSEQYF.

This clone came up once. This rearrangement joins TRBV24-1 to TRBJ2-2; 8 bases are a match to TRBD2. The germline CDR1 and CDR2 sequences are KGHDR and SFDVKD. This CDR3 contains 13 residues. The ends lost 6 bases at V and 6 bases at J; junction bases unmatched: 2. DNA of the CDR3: TGTGCCACCAGTCCGCGGGGGGCCGGGGAGCTGTTTTTT. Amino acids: CATSPRGAGELFF.